This T cell receptor (beta chain) is from a study of OX40 agonist ivuxolimab in advanced cancers. Overall study context: Antecedent anti-PD-1, anti-PD-L1 or anti-CTLA-4 therapy was permissible, with roughly 36% having received some.

Overall study results and limits: Within 6 weeks, CD4+ and CD8+ blood T cells expanded clonally at 0.1 to 3.0 mg/kg.

Within the sample, this clone is large. Its antigen is currently unknown. Some clones are missing from TCRdb's copy, which holds only in-frame ones; the method was immunoSEQ multiplex PCR. The table includes roughly 45,000 clones, approximately 81% detected once. This CDR3 region has 15 residues. The V gene's germline CDR1 is MNHNS and CDR2 SASEGT. Trimming removed 3 bases from V and 3 bases from J; junction bases left unmatched: 4. The receptor comes from an adult with an advanced solid tumor such as melanoma, head and neck, liver or kidney cancer. The chain has TRBV6-1 and TRBJ2-7, with 11 bases fitting TRBD1. Sequenced here: CD4+ or CD8+ T cells sorted from blood, sampled in a trial of the OX40 agonist ivuxolimab. Written as DNA, the CDR3 is TGTGCCAGCAGTGACTACGGGACAGGGGGCTACGAGCAGTACGTC. It specifies CASSDYGTGGYEQYV.